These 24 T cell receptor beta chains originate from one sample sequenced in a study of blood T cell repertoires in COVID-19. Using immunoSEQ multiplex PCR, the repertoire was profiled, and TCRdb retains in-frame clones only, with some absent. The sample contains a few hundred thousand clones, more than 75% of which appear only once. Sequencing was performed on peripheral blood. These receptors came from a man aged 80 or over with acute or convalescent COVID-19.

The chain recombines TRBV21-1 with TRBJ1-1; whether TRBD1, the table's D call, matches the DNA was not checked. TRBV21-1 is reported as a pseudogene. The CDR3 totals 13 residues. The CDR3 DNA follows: TGTGCCAGCAGTGCAGGGTTGAACACTGAAGCTTTCTTT. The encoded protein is CASSAGLNTEAFF.

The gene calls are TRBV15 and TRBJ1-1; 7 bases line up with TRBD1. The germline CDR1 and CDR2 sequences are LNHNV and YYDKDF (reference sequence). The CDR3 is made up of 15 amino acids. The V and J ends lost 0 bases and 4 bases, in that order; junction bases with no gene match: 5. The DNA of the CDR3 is TGTGCCACCAGCAGAGACAGGGGGGTTAGCACTGAAGCTTTCTTT. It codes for CATSRDRGVSTEAFF.

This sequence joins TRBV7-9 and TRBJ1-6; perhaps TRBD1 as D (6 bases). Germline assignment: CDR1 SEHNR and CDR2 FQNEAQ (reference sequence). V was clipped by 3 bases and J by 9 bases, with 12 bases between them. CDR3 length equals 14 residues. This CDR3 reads CASSFAVQGSPLHF. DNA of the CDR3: TGTGCCAGCAGCTTTGCGGTACAGGGTTCACCCCTCCACTTT. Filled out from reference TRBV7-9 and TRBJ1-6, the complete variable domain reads DTGVSQNPRHKITKRGQNVTFRCDPISEHNRLYWYRQTLGQGPEFLTYFQNEAQLEKSRLLSDRFSAERPKGSFSTLEIQRTEQGDSAMYLCASSFAVQGSPLHFGNGTRLTVT.

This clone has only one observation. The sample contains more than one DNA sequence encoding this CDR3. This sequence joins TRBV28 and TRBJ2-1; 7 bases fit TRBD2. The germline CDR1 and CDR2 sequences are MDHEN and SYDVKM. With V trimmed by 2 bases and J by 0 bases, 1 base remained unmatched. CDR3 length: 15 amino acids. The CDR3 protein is CASSLGGSSYNEQFF. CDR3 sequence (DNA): TGTGCCAGCAGTTTAGGCGGGAGCTCCTACAATGAGCAGTTCTTC.

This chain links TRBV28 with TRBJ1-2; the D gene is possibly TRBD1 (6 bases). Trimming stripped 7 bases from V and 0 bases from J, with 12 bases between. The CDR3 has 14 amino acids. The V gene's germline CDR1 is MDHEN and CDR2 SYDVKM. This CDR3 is CASIKQGANYGYTF. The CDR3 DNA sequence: TGTGCCAGCATTAAACAGGGAGCTAACTATGGCTACACCTTC.

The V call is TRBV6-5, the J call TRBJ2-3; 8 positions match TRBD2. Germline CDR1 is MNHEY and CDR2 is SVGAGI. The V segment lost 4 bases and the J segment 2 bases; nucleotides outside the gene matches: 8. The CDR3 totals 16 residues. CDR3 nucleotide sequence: TGTGCCAGCAGTTCCTCGGGACTAGGTTTCACAGATACGCAGTATTTT. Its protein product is CASSSSGLGFTDTQYF.

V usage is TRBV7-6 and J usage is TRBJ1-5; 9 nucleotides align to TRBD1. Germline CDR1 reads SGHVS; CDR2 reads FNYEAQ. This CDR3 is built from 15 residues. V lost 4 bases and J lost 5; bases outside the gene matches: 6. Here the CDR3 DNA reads TGTGCCAGCAGCTCCGGGACAGGGAGGTATCAGCCCCAGCATTTT. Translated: CASSSGTGRYQPQHF.

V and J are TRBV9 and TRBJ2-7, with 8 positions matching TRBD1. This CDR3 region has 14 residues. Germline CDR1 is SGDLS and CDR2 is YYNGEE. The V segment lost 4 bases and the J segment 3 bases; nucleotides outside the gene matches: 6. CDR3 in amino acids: CASSPGQGNYEQYF. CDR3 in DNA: TGTGCCAGCAGCCCCGGACAGGGCAACTACGAGCAGTACTTC. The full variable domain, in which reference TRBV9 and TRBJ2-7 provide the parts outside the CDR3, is DSGVTQTPKHLITATGQRVTLRCSPRSGDLSVYWYQQSLDQGLQFLIQYYNGEERAKGNILERFSAQQFPDLHSELNLSSLELGDSALYFCASSPGQGNYEQYFGPGTRLTVT.

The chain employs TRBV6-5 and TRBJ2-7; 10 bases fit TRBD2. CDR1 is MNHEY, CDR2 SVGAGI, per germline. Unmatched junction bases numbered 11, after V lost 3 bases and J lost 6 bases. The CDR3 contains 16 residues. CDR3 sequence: CASSYLSGGARFEQYF. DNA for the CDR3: TGTGCCAGCAGTTATCTAAGCGGGGGGGCCAGGTTCGAGCAGTACTTC.

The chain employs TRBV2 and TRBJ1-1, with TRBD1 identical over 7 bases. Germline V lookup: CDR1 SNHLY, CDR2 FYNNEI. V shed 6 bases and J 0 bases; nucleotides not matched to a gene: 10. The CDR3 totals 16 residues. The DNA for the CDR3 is TGTGCCAGCAGCGAACAGGGGCTAGGGATGAACACTGAAGCTTTCTTT. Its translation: CASSEQGLGMNTEAFF.

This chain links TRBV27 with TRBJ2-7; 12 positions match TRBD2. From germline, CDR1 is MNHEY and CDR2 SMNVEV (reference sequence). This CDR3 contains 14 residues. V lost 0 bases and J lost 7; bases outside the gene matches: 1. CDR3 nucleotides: TGTGCCAGCAGTTTATCGGGACTAGCGGGTGAGCAGTACTTC. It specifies CASSLSGLAGEQYF.

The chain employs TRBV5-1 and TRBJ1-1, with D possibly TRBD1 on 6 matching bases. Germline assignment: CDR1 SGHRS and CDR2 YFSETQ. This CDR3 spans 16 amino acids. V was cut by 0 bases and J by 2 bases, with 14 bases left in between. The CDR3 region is CASSLVQGSRNTEAFF. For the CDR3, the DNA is TGCGCCAGCAGCTTGGTACAGGGAAGTCGAAACACTGAAGCTTTCTTT. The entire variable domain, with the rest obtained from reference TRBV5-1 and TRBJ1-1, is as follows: KAGVTQTPRYLIKTRGQQVTLSCSPISGHRSVSWYQQTPGQGLQFLFEYFSETQRNKGNFPGRFSGRQFSNSRSEMNVSTLELGDSALYLCASSLVQGSRNTEAFFGQGTRLTVV.

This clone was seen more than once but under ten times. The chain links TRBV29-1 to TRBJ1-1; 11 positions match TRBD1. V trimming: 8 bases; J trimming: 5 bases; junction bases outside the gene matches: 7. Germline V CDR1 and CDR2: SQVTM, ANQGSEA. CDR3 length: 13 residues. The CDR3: CSSIGQGATEAFF. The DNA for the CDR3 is TGCAGCTCCATCGGACAGGGGGCGACTGAAGCTTTCTTT.

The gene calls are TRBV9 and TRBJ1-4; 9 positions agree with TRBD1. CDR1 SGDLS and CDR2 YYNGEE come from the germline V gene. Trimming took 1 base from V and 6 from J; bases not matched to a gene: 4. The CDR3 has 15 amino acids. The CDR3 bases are TGTGCCAGCAGCGTAACAGGACAGGGGTATGAAAAACTGTTTTTT. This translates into CASSVTGQGYEKLFF.

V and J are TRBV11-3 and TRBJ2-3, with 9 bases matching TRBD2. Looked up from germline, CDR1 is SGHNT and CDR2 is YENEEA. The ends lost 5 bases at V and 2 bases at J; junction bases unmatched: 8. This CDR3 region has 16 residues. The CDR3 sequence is CASSLRAGGYTDTQYF. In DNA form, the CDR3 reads TGTGCCAGCAGCCTCAGAGCGGGAGGCTACACAGATACGCAGTATTTT.

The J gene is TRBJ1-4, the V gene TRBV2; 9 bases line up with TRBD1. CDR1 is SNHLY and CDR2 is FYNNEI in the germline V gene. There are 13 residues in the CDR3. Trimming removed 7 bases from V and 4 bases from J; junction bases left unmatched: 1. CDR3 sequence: CASKGQGNEKLFF. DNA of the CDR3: TGTGCCAGCAAGGGACAGGGTAATGAAAAACTGTTTTTT. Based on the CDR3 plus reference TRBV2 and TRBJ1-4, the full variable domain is EPEVTQTPSHQVTQMGQEVILRCVPISNHLYFYWYRQILGQKVEFLVSFYNNEISEKSEIFDDQFSVERPDGSNFTLKIRSTKLEDSAMYFCASKGQGNEKLFFGSGTQLSVL.

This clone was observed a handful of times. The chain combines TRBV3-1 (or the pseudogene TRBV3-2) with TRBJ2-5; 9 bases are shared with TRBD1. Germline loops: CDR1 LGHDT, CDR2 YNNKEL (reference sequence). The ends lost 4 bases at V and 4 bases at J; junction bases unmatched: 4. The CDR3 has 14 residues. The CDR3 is CASSRTGEVETQYF. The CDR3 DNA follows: TGTGCCAGCAGCCGGACAGGGGAGGTAGAGACCCAGTACTTC.

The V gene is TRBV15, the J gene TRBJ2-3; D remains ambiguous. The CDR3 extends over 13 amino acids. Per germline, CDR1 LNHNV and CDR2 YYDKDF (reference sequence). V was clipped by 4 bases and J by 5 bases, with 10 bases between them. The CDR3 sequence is CATSTPGRDTQYF. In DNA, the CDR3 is TGTGCCACCAGCACCCCCGGTAGAGATACGCAGTATTTT. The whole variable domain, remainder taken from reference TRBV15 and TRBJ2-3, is DAMVIQNPRYQVTQFGKPVTLSCSQTLNHNVMYWYQQKSSQAPKLLFHYYDKDFNNEADTPDNFQSRRPNTSFCFLDIRSPGLGDTAMYLCATSTPGRDTQYFGPGTRLTVL.

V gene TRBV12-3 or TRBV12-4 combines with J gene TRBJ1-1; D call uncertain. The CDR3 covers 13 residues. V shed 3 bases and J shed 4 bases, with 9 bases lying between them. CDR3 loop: CASSLRGITEAFF. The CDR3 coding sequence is TGTGCCAGCAGTTTGAGAGGGATCACTGAAGCTTTCTTT.

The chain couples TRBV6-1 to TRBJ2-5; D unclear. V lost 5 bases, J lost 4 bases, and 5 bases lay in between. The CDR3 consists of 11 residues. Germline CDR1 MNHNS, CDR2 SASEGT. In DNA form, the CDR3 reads TGTGCCAGCAGTTCGGGAGAGACCCAGTACTTC. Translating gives CASSSGETQYF.

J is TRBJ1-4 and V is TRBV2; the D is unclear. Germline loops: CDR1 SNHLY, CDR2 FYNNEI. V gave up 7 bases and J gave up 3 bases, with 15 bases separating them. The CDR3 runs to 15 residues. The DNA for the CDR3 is TGTGCCAGCAAGATCAGGCGTCCTCCTAATGAAAAACTGTTTTTT. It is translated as CASKIRRPPNEKLFF. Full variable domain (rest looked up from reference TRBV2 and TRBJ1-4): EPEVTQTPSHQVTQMGQEVILRCVPISNHLYFYWYRQILGQKVEFLVSFYNNEISEKSEIFDDQFSVERPDGSNFTLKIRSTKLEDSAMYFCASKIRRPPNEKLFFGSGTQLSVL.

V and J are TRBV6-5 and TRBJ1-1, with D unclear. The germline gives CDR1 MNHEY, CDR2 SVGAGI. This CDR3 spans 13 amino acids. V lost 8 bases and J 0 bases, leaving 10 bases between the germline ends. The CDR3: CASLSEMNTEAFF. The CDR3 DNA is TGTGCCAGCCTTAGTGAGATGAACACTGAAGCTTTCTTT.

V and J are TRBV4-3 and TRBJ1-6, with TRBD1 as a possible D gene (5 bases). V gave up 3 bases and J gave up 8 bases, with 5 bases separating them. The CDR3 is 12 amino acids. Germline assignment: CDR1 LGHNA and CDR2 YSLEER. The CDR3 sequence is CASSQTDSPLHF. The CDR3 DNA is TGCGCCAGCAGCCAGACAGATTCACCCCTCCACTTT.

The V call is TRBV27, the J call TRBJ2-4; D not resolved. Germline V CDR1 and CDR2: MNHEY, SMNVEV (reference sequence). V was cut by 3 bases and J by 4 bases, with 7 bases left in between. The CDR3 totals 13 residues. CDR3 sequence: CASSFSEKNIQYF. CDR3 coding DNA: TGTGCCAGCAGTTTTTCGGAGAAAAACATTCAGTACTTC.